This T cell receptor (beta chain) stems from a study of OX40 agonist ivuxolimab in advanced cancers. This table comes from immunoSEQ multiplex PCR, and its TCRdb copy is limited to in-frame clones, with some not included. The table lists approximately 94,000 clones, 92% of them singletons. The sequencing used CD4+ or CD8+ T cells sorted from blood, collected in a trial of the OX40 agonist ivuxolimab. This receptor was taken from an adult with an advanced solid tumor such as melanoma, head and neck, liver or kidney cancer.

CDR3 in amino acids: CASSLRPPDRVVLNEQFF. CDR3 DNA: TGTGCCAGCAGTTTACGGCCCCCAGACAGGGTTGTGCTCAATGAGCAGTTCTTC. V is TRBV27 and J is TRBJ2-1; 7 nucleotides line up with TRBD1. There are 18 residues in the CDR3. CDR1 and CDR2 from the germline V gene are MNHEY and SMNVEV (reference sequence). V was clipped by 2 bases and J by 6 bases; unmatched bases: 16.